This is a list of T cell receptor beta chains from one sample in a study of shared clonotypes between healthy human individuals. Sequencing used immunoSEQ multiplex PCR; TCRdb keeps in-frame clones, though not all of them. This table holds about 1.9 million clones, roughly 93% found once. The sequenced material came from naive CD8+ T cells from PBMCs. These receptors were collected from a man between 18 and 29 years old in good health. Some clones in this sample may be carry-over from other donors' samples. The CDR3 runs from the conserved cysteine through the conserved F or W. D genes are given only for firm matches. A clone size is listed for some rows: how often the clone was seen (once, few, many), or a class if it is expanded.

clone size: NA; J gene: TRBJ1-2; D gene: NA; V gene: TRBV6-1; CDR3 protein: CALNYGYTF; CDR3 DNA: TGTGCCCTGAACTATGGCTACACCTTC
clone size: NA; J gene: TRBJ2-3; D gene: TRBD2; V gene: TRBV28; CDR3 protein: CASSLPSGSTDTQYF; CDR3 DNA: TGTGCCAGCAGTTTGCCCAGCGGGAGTACAGATACGCAGTATTTT
clone size: NA; J gene: TRBJ2-5; D gene: TRBD2; V gene: TRBV10-3; CDR3 protein: CAISTRDPGTSGFQETQYF; CDR3 DNA: TGTGCCATCAGCACGAGGGACCCAGGGACTAGCGGGTTTCAAGAGACCCAGTACTTC
clone size: NA; J gene: TRBJ1-1; D gene: TRBD1; V gene: TRBV7-9; CDR3 protein: CASRTTGPDTEAFF; CDR3 DNA: TGTGCCAGCAGAACGACAGGGCCCGACACTGAAGCTTTCTTT
clone size: NA; J gene: TRBJ2-7; D gene: TRBD1; V gene: TRBV9; CDR3 protein: CASSVGIGGDIRYEQYF; CDR3 DNA: TGTGCCAGCAGCGTGGGGATAGGGGGCGATATTCGGTACGAGCAGTACTTC
clone size: NA; J gene: TRBJ2-7; D gene: TRBD2; V gene: TRBV19; CDR3 protein: CASSLRLARGDEQYF; CDR3 DNA: TGTGCCAGTAGTCTACGACTAGCGAGGGGGGACGAGCAGTACTTC
clone size: NA; J gene: TRBJ2-2; D gene: TRBD2; V gene: TRBV5-6; CDR3 protein: CASSSPGPRGGTGELFF; CDR3 DNA: TGTGCCAGCAGCTCACCGGGACCCCGGGGGGGCACCGGGGAGCTGTTTTTT
clone size: NA; J gene: TRBJ2-7; D gene: NA; V gene: TRBV29-1; CDR3 protein: CSVVSGRSYEQYF; CDR3 DNA: TGCAGCGTTGTAAGTGGGAGGTCCTACGAGCAGTACTTC
clone size: NA; J gene: TRBJ2-1; D gene: TRBD2; V gene: TRBV28; CDR3 protein: CASSPGLAGNNEQFF; CDR3 DNA: TGTGCCAGCAGTCCTGGACTAGCGGGGAACAATGAGCAGTTCTTC
clone size: once; J gene: TRBJ1-5; D gene: NA; V gene: TRBV13; CDR3 protein: CASSFRQAGQPQHF; CDR3 DNA: TGTGCCAGCAGCTTTCGACAGGCGGGTCAGCCCCAGCATTTT
clone size: NA; J gene: TRBJ2-7; D gene: TRBD1; V gene: TRBV4-1; CDR3 protein: CASSQVRGSSYEQYF; CDR3 DNA: TGCGCCAGCAGCCAAGTCAGGGGGAGCTCCTACGAGCAGTACTTC
clone size: once; J gene: TRBJ1-2; D gene: NA; V gene: TRBV19; CDR3 protein: CASRAPGNGYTF; CDR3 DNA: TGTGCCAGCCGGGCCCCAGGCAATGGCTACACCTTC
clone size: NA; J gene: TRBJ2-3; D gene: TRBD2; V gene: TRBV9; CDR3 protein: CASIPGTTSTDTQYF; CDR3 DNA: TGTGCCAGCATCCCGGGGACTACTAGCACAGATACGCAGTATTTT
clone size: NA; J gene: TRBJ2-1; D gene: TRBD1; V gene: TRBV4-1; CDR3 protein: CASSRPPRTGVRNEQFF; CDR3 DNA: TGCGCCAGCAGCCGGCCTCCCCGGACAGGGGTTCGGAATGAGCAGTTCTTC
clone size: NA; J gene: TRBJ1-2; D gene: NA; V gene: TRBV19; CDR3 protein: CASTQAVWQANYGYTF; CDR3 DNA: TGTGCCAGTACCCAGGCCGTATGGCAGGCTAACTATGGCTACACCTTC
clone size: NA; J gene: TRBJ2-7; D gene: TRBD2; V gene: TRBV29-1; CDR3 protein: CSVKAGETYEQYF; CDR3 DNA: TGCAGCGTTAAAGCGGGAGAAACATACGAGCAGTACTTC
clone size: NA; J gene: TRBJ2-3; D gene: TRBD2; V gene: TRBV11-2; CDR3 protein: CASSLRDYQPDTQYF; CDR3 DNA: TGTGCCAGCAGCCTCCGGGACTATCAACCGGATACGCAGTATTTT
clone size: few; J gene: TRBJ1-1; D gene: NA; V gene: TRBV11-2; CDR3 protein: CASSLGWQGRTEAFF; CDR3 DNA: TGTGCCAGCAGCTTAGGTTGGCAGGGTAGAACTGAAGCTTTCTTT
clone size: NA; J gene: TRBJ2-7; D gene: TRBD1; V gene: TRBV7-3; CDR3 protein: CASSHGTGSSYEQYF; CDR3 DNA: TGTGCCAGCAGCCATGGGACAGGGAGCTCCTACGAGCAGTACTTC
clone size: NA; J gene: TRBJ1-1; D gene: TRBD1; V gene: TRBV19; CDR3 protein: CASSRPGTGPVGTEAFF; CDR3 DNA: TGTGCCAGTAGCCGTCCCGGGACAGGGCCGGTGGGTACTGAAGCTTTCTTT
clone size: NA; J gene: TRBJ2-1; D gene: TRBD2; V gene: TRBV29-1; CDR3 protein: CSVEPSGSNEQFF; CDR3 DNA: TGCAGCGTTGAGCCTAGCGGGAGTAATGAGCAGTTCTTC
clone size: NA; J gene: TRBJ2-5; D gene: NA; V gene: TRBV27; CDR3 protein: CASSFSGVQYF; CDR3 DNA: TGTGCCAGCAGTTTCTCGGGGGTCCAGTACTTC
clone size: NA; J gene: TRBJ2-1; D gene: TRBD2; V gene: TRBV7-6; CDR3 protein: CASSLAPSGAYNEQFF; CDR3 DNA: TGTGCCAGCAGCTTAGCTCCTAGCGGAGCGTACAATGAGCAGTTCTTC
clone size: NA; J gene: TRBJ2-1; D gene: NA; V gene: TRBV27; CDR3 protein: CASSLLASSYNEQFF; CDR3 DNA: TGTGCCAGCAGCTTGCTAGCGTCCTCCTACAATGAGCAGTTCTTC
clone size: NA; J gene: TRBJ2-1; D gene: NA; V gene: TRBV7-8; CDR3 protein: CASSPRTSMVNNEQFF; CDR3 DNA: TGTGCCAGCAGCCCAAGGACGTCGATGGTAAACAATGAGCAGTTCTTC
clone size: NA; J gene: TRBJ2-3; D gene: NA; V gene: TRBV5-1; CDR3 protein: CASSLWDSSSDTQYF; CDR3 DNA: TGCGCCAGCAGCTTATGGGACTCTTCGTCAGATACGCAGTATTTT
clone size: once; J gene: TRBJ2-7; D gene: NA; V gene: TRBV11-2; CDR3 protein: CASSVRGRSYEQYF; CDR3 DNA: TGTGCCAGCAGCGTCAGGGGACGGTCCTACGAGCAGTACTTC
clone size: NA; J gene: TRBJ2-2; D gene: NA; V gene: TRBV7-9; CDR3 protein: CASSFDTNTGELFF; CDR3 DNA: TGTGCCAGCAGCTTCGACACGAACACCGGGGAGCTGTTTTTT
clone size: NA; J gene: TRBJ2-3; D gene: TRBD2; V gene: TRBV14; CDR3 protein: CASSQDVSGWQDTQYF; CDR3 DNA: TGTGCCAGCAGCCAAGATGTTAGCGGGTGGCAAGATACGCAGTATTTT
clone size: NA; J gene: TRBJ2-7; D gene: NA; V gene: TRBV7-9; CDR3 protein: CASSLIQGSSYEQYF; CDR3 DNA: TGTGCCAGCAGCTTAATACAGGGAAGCTCCTACGAGCAGTACTTC
clone size: NA; J gene: TRBJ2-5; D gene: NA; V gene: TRBV7-9; CDR3 protein: CASSPYQETQYF; CDR3 DNA: TGTGCCAGCAGCCCGTACCAAGAGACCCAGTACTTC
clone size: NA; J gene: TRBJ2-4; D gene: TRBD1; V gene: TRBV6-6; CDR3 protein: CATQDRGRDIQYF; CDR3 DNA: TGTGCCACCCAGGACAGGGGAAGGGACATTCAGTACTTC
clone size: NA; J gene: TRBJ2-1; D gene: NA; V gene: TRBV27; CDR3 protein: CASSLLIEGQGEQFF; CDR3 DNA: TGTGCCAGCAGTTTATTGATAGAGGGGCAGGGAGAGCAGTTCTTC
clone size: NA; J gene: TRBJ2-2; D gene: TRBD2; V gene: TRBV7-8; CDR3 protein: CASSSRLAGVLLNTGELFF; CDR3 DNA: TGTGCCAGCAGCTCCCGACTAGCGGGAGTCTTACTGAACACCGGGGAGCTGTTTTTT
clone size: NA; J gene: TRBJ2-7; D gene: NA; V gene: TRBV27; CDR3 protein: CASSFGGHGLEQYF; CDR3 DNA: TGTGCCAGCAGTTTCGGGGGTCACGGCCTCGAGCAGTACTTC
clone size: NA; J gene: TRBJ2-5; D gene: TRBD2; V gene: TRBV4-1; CDR3 protein: CASSQKPGLAHGTQYF; CDR3 DNA: TGCGCCAGCAGCCAAAAGCCGGGACTAGCGCATGGGACCCAGTACTTC
clone size: NA; J gene: TRBJ2-2; D gene: NA; V gene: TRBV19; CDR3 protein: CASSPLGATGELFF; CDR3 DNA: TGTGCCAGTAGTCCCTTGGGGGCCACCGGGGAGCTGTTTTTT
clone size: NA; J gene: TRBJ2-7; D gene: TRBD1; V gene: TRBV6-5; CDR3 protein: CASSTRQGSYEQYF; CDR3 DNA: TGTGCCAGCAGTACCCGACAGGGATCCTACGAGCAGTACTTC
clone size: NA; J gene: TRBJ1-3; D gene: NA; V gene: TRBV9; CDR3 protein: CASSVRGVGGNTIYF; CDR3 DNA: TGTGCCAGCAGCGTGAGAGGGGTCGGTGGAAACACCATATATTTT
clone size: NA; J gene: TRBJ2-1; D gene: TRBD2; V gene: TRBV5-4; CDR3 protein: CASSPGGYNEQFF; CDR3 DNA: TGTGCCAGCAGCCCGGGGGGCTACAATGAGCAGTTCTTC
clone size: NA; J gene: TRBJ2-2; D gene: NA; V gene: TRBV14; CDR3 protein: CASSPKQGSGELFF; CDR3 DNA: TGTGCCAGCAGTCCCAAACAGGGATCCGGGGAGCTGTTTTTT
clone size: NA; J gene: TRBJ1-1; D gene: NA; V gene: TRBV5-6; CDR3 protein: CASSSGGFAEAFF; CDR3 DNA: TGTGCCAGCAGCTCCGGCGGTTTCGCTGAAGCTTTCTTT
clone size: NA; J gene: TRBJ1-2; D gene: NA; V gene: TRBV4-1; CDR3 protein: CASSRVEGVSNYGYTF; CDR3 DNA: TGCGCCAGCAGCCGAGTCGAGGGAGTTTCTAACTATGGCTACACCTTC
clone size: NA; J gene: TRBJ2-1; D gene: NA; V gene: TRBV6-6; CDR3 protein: CASSYPGEQFF; CDR3 DNA: TGTGCCAGCAGTTACCCCGGTGAGCAGTTCTTC